The rows below give T cell receptor beta chains drawn from one sample of a study of blood T cell repertoires in COVID-19. The assay was immunoSEQ multiplex PCR, and TCRdb's table has in-frame clones only and misses some. The sample includes about 33,000 clones, 86% of them seen just once. The sequencing sample was made of peripheral blood. These receptors all come from a woman older than 75 with active or convalescent COVID-19. Each CDR3 is given with its conserved first and last residue. D genes are given only for firm matches. Part of the rows lack a size; the others show once, few, many or a class for expanded clones.

size: -
length: 14
D: -
J: TRBJ2-1
V: TRBV3-1/TRBV3-2
CDR3: CASSQEGVVGEQFF
DNA: TGTGCCAGCAGCCAAGAAGGGGTAGTGGGTGAGCAGTTCTTC

size: once
length: 13
D: TRBD2
J: TRBJ2-7
V: TRBV2
CDR3: CATRTSGAGEQYF
DNA: TGTGCCACCAGGACTAGCGGGGCGGGCGAGCAGTACTTC

size: -
length: 15
D: -
J: TRBJ2-7
V: TRBV7-8
CDR3: CASSLVSGAWLEQYF
DNA: TGTGCCAGCAGCTTAGTCAGCGGAGCCTGGCTCGAGCAGTACTTC

size: -
length: 14
D: -
J: TRBJ2-1
V: TRBV4-3
CDR3: CASGVNRVGGEQFF
DNA: TGCGCCAGCGGAGTGAACAGGGTTGGTGGTGAGCAGTTCTTC

size: -
length: 14
D: TRBD1
J: TRBJ2-5
V: TRBV10-3
CDR3: CAISTTGARETQYF
DNA: TGTGCCATCAGTACGACAGGGGCTCGGGAGACCCAGTACTTC

size: -
length: 18
D: TRBD2
J: TRBJ2-1
V: TRBV4-1
CDR3: CASSQDYPSGRKSNEQFF
DNA: TGCGCCAGCAGCCAGGACTACCCTAGCGGGAGGAAGAGCAATGAGCAGTTCTTC

size: -
length: 16
D: TRBD2
J: TRBJ2-1
V: TRBV3-1/TRBV3-2
CDR3: CASSQSAGGAVRVQFF
DNA: TGTGCCAGCAGCCAATCGGCGGGGGGCGCCGTCCGGGTGCAGTTCTTC

size: few
length: 14
D: TRBD1
J: TRBJ2-7
V: TRBV5-1
CDR3: CASSLEGTGYEQYF
DNA: TGCGCCAGCAGCTTGGAAGGGACAGGCTACGAGCAGTACTTC

size: -
length: 13
D: -
J: TRBJ2-7
V: TRBV5-1
CDR3: CASSWGPGYEQYF
DNA: TGCGCCAGCAGCTGGGGGCCCGGCTACGAGCAGTACTTC

size: -
length: 12
D: -
J: TRBJ2-1
V: TRBV6-1
CDR3: CASSEVLDEQFF
DNA: TGTGCCAGCAGTGAAGTACTAGATGAGCAGTTCTTC

size: -
length: 14
D: TRBD2
J: TRBJ2-1
V: TRBV19
CDR3: CASNWGGSYNEQFF
DNA: TGTGCCAGTAATTGGGGGGGCTCCTACAATGAGCAGTTCTTC

size: -
length: 14
D: TRBD2
J: TRBJ2-3
V: TRBV19
CDR3: CASASGPSTDTQYF
DNA: TGTGCCAGCGCTAGCGGCCCTAGCACAGATACGCAGTATTTT

size: -
length: 13
D: -
J: TRBJ1-4
V: TRBV11-1
CDR3: CASSLYEREKLFF
DNA: TGTGCCAGCAGCTTATACGAGCGGGAAAAACTGTTTTTT

size: -
length: 17
D: TRBD1
J: TRBJ2-5
V: TRBV4-1
CDR3: CASSQAHRGEGQETQYF
DNA: TGCGCCAGCAGCCAAGCCCACAGGGGAGAAGGGCAAGAGACCCAGTACTTC

size: -
length: 14
D: TRBD1
J: TRBJ1-1
V: TRBV6-1
CDR3: CASSEAGGGTEAFF
DNA: TGTGCCAGCAGTGAGGCAGGGGGAGGCACTGAAGCTTTCTTT

size: -
length: 11
D: -
J: TRBJ2-4
V: TRBV6-5
CDR3: CASSFLNIQYF
DNA: TGTGCCAGCAGTTTCCTTAACATTCAGTACTTC

size: -
length: 15
D: TRBD1
J: TRBJ2-2
V: TRBV5-6
CDR3: CASSLGQGATGELFF
DNA: TGTGCCAGCAGCTTGGGGCAGGGGGCGACCGGGGAGCTGTTTTTT

size: -
length: 14
D: -
J: TRBJ1-1
V: TRBV5-1
CDR3: CASSLTGPNTEAFF
DNA: TGCGCCAGCAGCTTGACAGGCCCGAACACTGAAGCTTTCTTT

size: -
length: 16
D: TRBD2
J: TRBJ2-1
V: TRBV6-1
CDR3: CASSGTSGRAYNEQFF
DNA: TGTGCCAGCAGTGGGACTAGCGGGAGGGCCTACAATGAGCAGTTCTTC

size: once
length: 13
D: TRBD1
J: TRBJ2-2
V: TRBV2
CDR3: CASTGQGTGELFF
DNA: TGTGCCAGCACCGGACAGGGCACCGGGGAGCTGTTTTTT

size: once
length: 18
D: TRBD1
J: TRBJ2-6
V: TRBV5-4
CDR3: CASSTGTGTTLGANVLTF
DNA: TGTGCCAGCAGCACCGGGACAGGGACTACCCTAGGGGCCAACGTCCTGACTTTC

size: -
length: 15
D: -
J: TRBJ1-1
V: TRBV12-5
CDR3: CASGFDGLMNTEAFF
DNA: TGTGCTAGTGGTTTTGATGGCCTGATGAACACTGAAGCTTTCTTT

size: few
length: 14
D: -
J: TRBJ2-1
V: TRBV11-3
CDR3: CASSRRGSYNEQFF
DNA: TGTGCCAGCAGCCGCCGGGGGTCCTACAATGAGCAGTTCTTC

size: -
length: 14
D: -
J: TRBJ1-4
V: TRBV6-6
CDR3: CASRNGGAGEKLFF
DNA: TGTGCCAGCAGAAACGGGGGGGCCGGTGAAAAACTGTTTTTT

size: -
length: 18
D: -
J: TRBJ2-5
V: TRBV24-1
CDR3: CATSDLPADGGRRETQYF
DNA: TGTGCCACCAGTGATTTGCCGGCAGACGGAGGGCGGAGGGAGACCCAGTACTTC

size: -
length: 16
D: -
J: TRBJ2-7
V: TRBV7-3
CDR3: CASSLTAASPLKLENF
DNA: TGTGCCAGCAGCTTAACAGCTGCGAGTCCTCTAAAACTGGAGAACTTC

size: once
length: 13
D: -
J: TRBJ2-1
V: TRBV9
CDR3: CASSVSGDTEQFF
DNA: TGTGCCAGCAGCGTTAGTGGGGACACTGAGCAGTTCTTC

size: once
length: 13
D: -
J: TRBJ1-2
V: TRBV7-8
CDR3: CASSSTGISGYTF
DNA: TGTGCCAGCAGCTCCACAGGGATCTCCGGCTACACCTTC

size: -
length: 16
D: -
J: TRBJ2-7
V: TRBV5-6
CDR3: CASSLRTVVGSYEQYF
DNA: TGTGCCAGCAGCTTGCGGACTGTCGTGGGCTCCTACGAGCAGTACTTC

size: once
length: 16
D: -
J: TRBJ2-2
V: TRBV7-9
CDR3: CASSPLSYSGTGELFF
DNA: TGTGCCAGCAGCCCTCTAAGTTATTCGGGCACCGGGGAGCTGTTTTTT

size: -
length: 14
D: TRBD2
J: TRBJ2-1
V: TRBV2
CDR3: CASKLAGGYDEQFF
DNA: TGTGCCAGCAAACTAGCGGGTGGCTACGATGAGCAGTTCTTC

size: once
length: 15
D: TRBD2
J: TRBJ2-5
V: TRBV25-1
CDR3: CASSEPAGGSATQYF
DNA: TGTGCCAGCAGTGAGCCAGCGGGAGGTTCGGCGACCCAGTACTTC

size: -
length: 12
D: -
J: TRBJ1-3
V: TRBV18
CDR3: CASLEPGNTIYF
DNA: TGTGCCAGCCTGGAGCCTGGAAACACCATATATTTT

size: once
length: 14
D: TRBD2
J: TRBJ2-5
V: TRBV7-9
CDR3: CASTLAGGQETQYF
DNA: TGTGCCAGCACACTAGCGGGAGGCCAAGAGACCCAGTACTTC

size: -
length: 15
D: -
J: TRBJ2-5
V: TRBV5-1
CDR3: CASSSGGLYKETQYF
DNA: TGCGCCAGCAGCTCAGGGGGACTGTATAAAGAGACCCAGTACTTC

size: -
length: 16
D: -
J: TRBJ2-2
V: TRBV7-2
CDR3: CASSLLGGGVTGELFF
DNA: TGTGCCAGCAGCCTGTTGGGGGGAGGAGTCACCGGGGAGCTGTTTTTT

size: few
length: 13
D: TRBD1
J: TRBJ1-6
V: TRBV5-1
CDR3: CASRGDRNSPLHF
DNA: TGCGCCAGCAGGGGGGACAGGAATTCACCCCTCCACTTT

size: -
length: 15
D: TRBD1
J: TRBJ2-2
V: TRBV2
CDR3: CASKPKTTGNGELFF
DNA: TGTGCCAGCAAACCCAAGACGACAGGGAACGGGGAGCTGTTTTTT

size: -
length: 14
D: -
J: TRBJ2-3
V: TRBV18
CDR3: CASSPQRATDTQYF
DNA: TGTGCCAGCTCACCACAGAGGGCCACAGATACGCAGTATTTT

size: once
length: 14
D: TRBD1
J: TRBJ1-6
V: TRBV28
CDR3: CASSSTGGKSPLHF
DNA: TGTGCCAGCAGCAGTACAGGGGGAAAGTCACCCCTCCACTTT

size: -
length: 17
D: -
J: TRBJ2-3
V: TRBV25-1
CDR3: CASSERRELSSTDTQYF
DNA: TGTGCCAGCAGTGAACGCCGGGAACTTTCTAGCACAGATACGCAGTATTTT

size: -
length: 13
D: -
J: TRBJ1-6
V: TRBV9
CDR3: CASSVAQDSPLHF
DNA: TGTGCCAGCAGCGTAGCACAAGATTCACCCCTCCACTTT

size: -
length: 13
D: -
J: TRBJ1-2
V: TRBV6-5
CDR3: CASFGGADYGYTF
DNA: TGTGCCAGCTTCGGGGGGGCTGACTATGGCTACACCTTC

size: once
length: 14
D: -
J: TRBJ2-7
V: TRBV3-1/TRBV3-2
CDR3: CASSQDVVNYEQYF
DNA: TGTGCCAGCAGCCAAGATGTTGTTAACTACGAGCAGTACTTC

size: -
length: 15
D: -
J: TRBJ1-5
V: TRBV16
CDR3: CASSQYPGSNQPQHF
DNA: TGTGCCAGCAGCCAATATCCAGGAAGCAATCAGCCCCAGCATTTT

size: -
length: 14
D: -
J: TRBJ2-5
V: TRBV5-6
CDR3: CASSIGGMEETQYF
DNA: TGTGCCAGCAGTATCGGGGGTATGGAAGAGACCCAGTACTTC

size: -
length: 14
D: -
J: TRBJ1-5
V: TRBV30
CDR3: CAWSVQMSNQPQHF
DNA: TGTGCCTGGAGTGTACAGATGAGCAATCAGCCCCAGCATTTT

size: -
length: 16
D: -
J: TRBJ1-5
V: TRBV19
CDR3: CASSIIRGASSQPQHF
DNA: TGTGCCAGTAGTATAATTCGGGGAGCATCGTCTCAGCCCCAGCATTTT

size: -
length: 15
D: -
J: TRBJ2-3
V: TRBV27
CDR3: CASSPYRVGTDTQYF
DNA: TGTGCCAGCAGCCCGTACAGGGTTGGAACAGATACGCAGTATTTT

size: once
length: 17
D: TRBD2
J: TRBJ2-1
V: TRBV7-3
CDR3: CASSLGAGLAGNNEQFF
DNA: TGTGCCAGCAGCTTAGGGGCAGGACTAGCGGGGAACAATGAGCAGTTCTTC

size: -
length: 16
D: -
J: TRBJ1-2
V: TRBV5-4
CDR3: CASSFPNSRVGYGYTF
DNA: TGTGCCAGCAGCTTTCCAAATTCCAGGGTTGGTTATGGCTACACCTTC

size: -
length: 14
D: -
J: TRBJ2-5
V: TRBV7-8
CDR3: CASSTRDTQRTQYF
DNA: TGTGCCAGCAGCACCCGGGACACCCAACGGACCCAGTACTTC